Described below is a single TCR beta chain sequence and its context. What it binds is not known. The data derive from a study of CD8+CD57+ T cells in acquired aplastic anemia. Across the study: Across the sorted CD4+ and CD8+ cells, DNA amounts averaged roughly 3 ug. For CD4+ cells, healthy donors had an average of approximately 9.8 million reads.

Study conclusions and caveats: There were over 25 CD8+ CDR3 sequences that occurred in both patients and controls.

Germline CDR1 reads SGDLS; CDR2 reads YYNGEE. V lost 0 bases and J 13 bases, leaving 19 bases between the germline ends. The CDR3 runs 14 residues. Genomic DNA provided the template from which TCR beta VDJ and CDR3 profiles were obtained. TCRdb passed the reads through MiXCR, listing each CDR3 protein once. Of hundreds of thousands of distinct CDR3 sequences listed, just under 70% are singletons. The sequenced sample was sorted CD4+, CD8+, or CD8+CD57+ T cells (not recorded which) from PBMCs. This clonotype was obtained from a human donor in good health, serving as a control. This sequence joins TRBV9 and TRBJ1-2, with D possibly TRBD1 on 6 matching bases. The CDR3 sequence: CASSVDRAYGGTTF. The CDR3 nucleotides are TGTGCCAGCAGCGTAGACAGGGCCTATGGTGGCACCACCTTC.